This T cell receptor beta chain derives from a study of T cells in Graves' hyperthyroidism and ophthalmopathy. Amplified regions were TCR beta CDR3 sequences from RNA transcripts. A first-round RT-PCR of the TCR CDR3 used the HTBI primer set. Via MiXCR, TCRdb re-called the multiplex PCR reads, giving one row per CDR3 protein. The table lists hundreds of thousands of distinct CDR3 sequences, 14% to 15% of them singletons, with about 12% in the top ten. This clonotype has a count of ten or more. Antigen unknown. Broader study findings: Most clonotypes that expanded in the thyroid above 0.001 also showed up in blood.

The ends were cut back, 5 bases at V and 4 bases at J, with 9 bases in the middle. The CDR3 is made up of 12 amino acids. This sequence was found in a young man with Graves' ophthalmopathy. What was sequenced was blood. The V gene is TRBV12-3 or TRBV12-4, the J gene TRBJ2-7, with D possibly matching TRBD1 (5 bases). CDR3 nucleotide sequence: TGTGCCAGCAGTAGGACACCATACGAGCAGTACTTC. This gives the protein CASSRTPYEQYF.